The next 22 T cell receptor beta chains were all read from a single sample in a study of cytomegalovirus exposure and HLA in healthy donors. A multiplex PCR was run with 60 Vbeta primers and 13 Jbeta primers. The method was immunoSEQ multiplex PCR; TCRdb's version includes in-frame clones alone and lacks a portion of them. The sample records about 120,000 clones, 80% to 85% being singletons. The material sequenced was PBMCs. The receptors here all came from a woman in her thirties or forties in good health and CMV-seronegative.

This chain uses TRBV5-1 with TRBJ2-1, with 9 bases matching TRBD2. This CDR3 region has 14 residues. Germline trimming cut 4 bases from V and 4 bases from J; bases unmatched to any gene: 3. CDR1 SGHRS and CDR2 YFSETQ come from the germline V gene. CDR3 sequence reads: CASSLSGGYNEQFF. CDR3 sequence (DNA): TGCGCCAGCAGCCTTAGCGGGGGTTACAATGAGCAGTTCTTC.

Here the CDR3 DNA reads TGTGCCAGTACTCAACCGACAGGGAACTATGGCTACACCTTC. Protein: CASTQPTGNYGYTF. This chain links TRBV19 with TRBJ1-2; 7 bases line up with TRBD1. The CDR3 has 14 amino acids. Germline CDR1 is LNHDA and CDR2 is SQIVND (reference sequence). The trim removed 7 bases at V and 2 bases at J, leaving 7 bases unmatched.

V and J are TRBV10-1 and TRBJ2-6, with 11 bases aligning to TRBD1. The junction had 9 bases not matched to a gene; V was cut back by 5 bases and J by 0 bases. Germline values: CDR1 WNHNN, CDR2 SYGVQD (reference sequence). The CDR3 runs to 19 residues. CDR3 DNA sequence: TGCGCCAGCAGTTCTAGATACGGGACAGGGGGCTCTGGGGCCAACGTCCTGACTTTC. It yields the protein CASSSRYGTGGSGANVLTF.

The gene calls are TRBV20-1 and TRBJ1-2; D might be TRBD1 (5 bases). The CDR3 sequence is 11 residues long. V shed 7 bases and J shed 4 bases, with 10 bases lying between them. Germline CDR1 is DFQATT and CDR2 is SNEGSKA (reference sequence). The CDR3 DNA reads TGCAGTGTAGGCGGGACCTATGGCTACACCTTC. This encodes CSVGGTYGYTF.

A single count supports this clone. The chain links TRBV9 to TRBJ2-2, with TRBD2 matching 9 bases. Germline lookup yields CDR1 SGDLS and CDR2 YYNGEE. The CDR3 spans 17 residues. V lost 0 bases, J lost 1 base, and 4 bases stayed unmatched. The DNA of the CDR3 is TGTGCCAGCAGCGTAGGGGCTAGCGGGGTGAACACCGGGGAGCTGTTTTTT. The encoded protein is CASSVGASGVNTGELFF.

The chain combines TRBV2 with TRBJ2-3; D possibly corresponds to TRBD2 (6 bases). This CDR3 contains 15 residues. The germline CDR1 and CDR2 sequences are SNHLY and FYNNEI. V lost 6 bases and J 1 base, leaving 14 bases between the germline ends. CDR3 nucleotides: TGTGCCAGCAGGACGACGGGGGTGGGCACAGATACGCAGTATTTT. It encodes CASRTTGVGTDTQYF. The whole variable domain, remainder taken from reference TRBV2 and TRBJ2-3, is EPEVTQTPSHQVTQMGQEVILRCVPISNHLYFYWYRQILGQKVEFLVSFYNNEISEKSEIFDDQFSVERPDGSNFTLKIRSTKLEDSAMYFCASRTTGVGTDTQYFGPGTRLTVL.

This chain joins TRBV6-1 and TRBJ1-1; tentatively, D is TRBD1 (6 bases). V lost 1 base and J 3 bases, leaving 12 bases between the germline ends. The CDR3 covers 15 residues. Looked up from germline, CDR1 is MNHNS and CDR2 is SASEGT. This CDR3 is CASSEDAGADTEAFF. The CDR3 region has the DNA TGTGCCAGCAGTGAAGACGCAGGGGCGGACACTGAAGCTTTCTTT.

V usage is TRBV28 and J usage is TRBJ1-5; 7 bases align to TRBD1. The CDR3 totals 12 residues. Trimming at V came to 5 bases and at J to 8 bases, leaving 3 bases not matched to a gene. CDR1 is MDHEN, CDR2 SYDVKM, per germline. The DNA of the CDR3 is TGTGCCAGCAGTACCACAGGGGAGCCCCAGCATTTT. It codes for CASSTTGEPQHF.

The gene calls are TRBV7-3 and TRBJ2-3, with D perhaps matching TRBD2 (5 bases). The CDR3 totals 15 residues. Germline V gene lookup returns CDR1 SGHTA and CDR2 FQGTGA. The V gene lost 5 bases and the J gene lost 1 base, with 13 bases spanning the gap. The CDR3: CASSRDPAGTDTQYF. In DNA form, the CDR3 reads TGTGCCAGCAGCCGCGACCCAGCGGGCACAGATACGCAGTATTTT.

The J gene is TRBJ2-1, the V gene TRBV4-1, with TRBD1 matching over 10 bases. CDR1 is MGHRA and CDR2 is YSYEKL in the germline V gene. This CDR3 spans 15 amino acids. With V trimmed by 4 bases and J by 8 bases, 8 bases remained unmatched. The CDR3 DNA reads as TGCGCCAGCAGCCGAACGGGACAGGGGAACGATGAGCAGTTCTTC. Residues: CASSRTGQGNDEQFF.

DNA for the CDR3: TGTGCCAGCAGGCCGGACAGGGGAAGACTGGAAAAACTGTTTTTT. Amino acid sequence: CASRPDRGRLEKLFF. J is TRBJ1-4 and V is TRBV27; 9 bases fit TRBD1. V lost 6 bases and J lost 8; bases outside the gene matches: 10. The CDR3 length is 15 residues. Germline CDR1 MNHEY, CDR2 SMNVEV (reference sequence).

The count of this clone is one. The genes are TRBV9 and TRBJ2-2; D not certain. V gave up 0 bases and J gave up 0 bases, with 9 bases separating them. The CDR3 spans 16 residues. Germline V gives CDR1 SGDLS, CDR2 YYNGEE. CDR3 nucleotide sequence: TGTGCCAGCAGCGTAGATGGCCCCGCGAACACCGGGGAGCTGTTTTTT. The encoded protein is CASSVDGPANTGELFF.

The chain recombines TRBV9 with TRBJ2-2; no definite D call. Germline V gene lookup returns CDR1 SGDLS and CDR2 YYNGEE. The CDR3 is 13 residues long. V was shortened by 0 bases and J by 4 bases, with 4 bases between the two germline ends. DNA of the CDR3: TGTGCCAGCAGCGTAGAGAGCACCGGGGAGCTGTTTTTT. This gives the protein CASSVESTGELFF.

This chain uses TRBV2 with TRBJ2-5; no clear D. CDR1 and CDR2 from the germline V gene are SNHLY and FYNNEI. This CDR3 has 13 residues. Trimming stripped 4 bases from V and 4 bases from J, with 10 bases between. CDR3 in amino acids: CASSVRALETQYF. CDR3 nucleotide sequence: TGTGCCAGCAGTGTACGCGCTCTAGAGACCCAGTACTTC.

The chain links TRBV30 to TRBJ2-5, with TRBD1 matching over 11 bases. The J call may be in error: the DNA end matches TRBJ2-7 better. Per the germline V gene, CDR1 is GTSNPN and CDR2 is SVGIG (reference sequence). This CDR3 is built from 14 residues. CDR3 protein: CAWSPGTGGREQYF. In DNA, the CDR3 is TGTGCCTGGAGTCCCGGGACAGGGGGTCGCGAGCAGTACTTC.

Only a few counts were recorded for this clone. The chain links TRBV2 to TRBJ2-3; 11 nucleotides match TRBD2. Per the germline V gene, CDR1 is SNHLY and CDR2 is FYNNEI. Trimming removed 6 bases from V and 2 bases from J; junction bases left unmatched: 4. The CDR3 consists of 15 residues. DNA of the CDR3: TGTGCCAGCAGAAAACTAGCGGGGGACACAGATACGCAGTATTTT. This encodes CASRKLAGDTDTQYF.

CDR3 bases: TGTGCCAGCAGCTTAGATCCGTCGGGGACTGAAGCTTTCTTT. Residues: CASSLDPSGTEAFF. The genes are TRBV11-2 and TRBJ1-1; D is ambiguous. CDR1 and CDR2 (germline): SGHAT, FQNNGV. V gave up 0 bases and J gave up 5 bases, with 10 bases separating them. This CDR3 contains 14 residues.

J is TRBJ2-6 and V is TRBV7-3, with 8 bases lining up with TRBD2. V was clipped by 2 bases and J by 3 bases; unmatched bases: 15. The CDR3 spans 20 residues. Germline CDR1 SGHTA, CDR2 FQGTGA. CDR3 sequence reads: CASSLLPGGAGAGGANVLTF. CDR3 bases: TGTGCCAGCAGCTTACTCCCGGGGGGAGCGGGAGCTGGTGGGGCCAACGTCCTGACTTTC.

This rearrangement joins TRBV4-2 to TRBJ2-7; D is possibly TRBD1 (5 bases). This CDR3 spans 12 amino acids. The germline gives CDR1 LGHNA, CDR2 YNFKEQ. V lost 1 base to trimming and J lost 7 bases, with 8 bases between them. The CDR3 sequence is CASSQGSGEQYF. In DNA, the CDR3 is TGTGCCAGCAGCCAAGGGTCAGGGGAGCAGTACTTC.

V is TRBV7-2 and J is TRBJ2-3; 7 nucleotides line up with TRBD2. V gave up 5 bases and J gave up 5 bases; unmatched junction bases: 10. Germline CDR1 SGHTA, CDR2 FQGNSA. The CDR3 length is 15 residues. DNA of the CDR3: TGTGCCAGCAGCCGGAACTGGGGGGGGGAAGATACGCAGTATTTT. Its protein is CASSRNWGGEDTQYF.

The chain recombines TRBV7-3 with TRBJ2-7; maybe TRBD2 (5 bases). The CDR3 runs 15 residues. CDR1 and CDR2 from the germline V gene are SGHTA and FQGTGA. Trimming shortened V by 2 bases and J by 0 bases, and 11 bases separated the two germline ends. The CDR3 here is CASSLGGDFSYEQYF. In DNA form, the CDR3 reads TGTGCCAGCAGCTTAGGAGGAGATTTCTCCTACGAGCAGTACTTC. Full variable domain (outside the CDR3, taken from reference TRBV7-3 and TRBJ2-7): GAGVSQTPSNKVTEKGKYVELRCDPISGHTALYWYRQSLGQGPEFLIYFQGTGAADDSGLPNDRFFAVRPEGSVSTLKIQRTERGDSAVYLCASSLGGDFSYEQYFGPGTRLTVT.

The rearrangement uses TRBV7-2 and TRBJ2-1; 8 nucleotides line up with TRBD2. The germline V gene has CDR1 SGHTA and CDR2 FQGNSA. This CDR3 contains 16 residues. V lost 4 bases to trimming and J lost 4 bases; unmatched junction nucleotides: 9. The CDR3 protein is CASSSRGASGYNEQFF. The CDR3, as DNA: TGTGCCAGCAGCTCGCGGGGGGCTAGCGGATACAATGAGCAGTTCTTC.